This TCR beta chain was recorded in a study of regulatory T cells in long-lasting Graves disease. This CDR3 region has 14 residues. V shed 6 bases, J shed 10 bases, and the junction held 9 bases outside the gene matches. Library construction for TCR beta used iRepertoire HTBI primers and Arm-PCR of CDR3 regions. TCRdb reprocessed the multiplex PCR reads via MiXCR and lists one record per CDR3 protein. The profile covers approximately 400,000 distinct CDR3 sequences, with over 9.5% appearing a single time and over 15% taken by the ten largest. Time point noted: newly diagnosed GD, antithyroid drugs for less than 3 months. RNA isolated from PBMCs was used to make the TCR library. Study observations and caveats: Relative to new patients (approximately 960), persistent patients exhibited greater sharing of public clonotypes (more than 2,500). Preferential use of TRBV28, TRBJ1-2 and TRBJ2-5 was seen in persistent disease.

There are many counts of this clonotype. The target antigen is unknown. These data are also associated with another study on T cells in Graves' hyperthyroidism and ophthalmopathy. As reported in that work: First-round RT-PCR with HTBI primers amplified the TCR CDR3 region.

The chain is built from TRBV12-3 or TRBV12-4 and TRBJ1-6, with 7 positions matching TRBD1. This TCR came from a woman under 30 with Graves disease. The sequencing here drew on peripheral blood mononuclear cells (PBMCs), taken at new diagnosis, from a patient treated with antithyroid drugs. The DNA of the CDR3 is TGTGCCAGCAGCCAACAGGGGATGGAGTCACCCCTCCACTTT. It encodes CASSQQGMESPLHF.